This note documents a single T cell receptor (beta chain) sequence. Its antigen is as yet unknown. Construction of TCR beta libraries was performed using quantitative 5'-RACE with molecular barcodes. TCRdb fed the 5' RACE reads into MiXCR, producing one record per CDR3 protein. The profile shows 400,000 to 450,000 distinct CDR3 sequences, roughly 15% of them singletons. The data are from a study of CD8 T cells in ankylosing spondylitis. Trimming removed 2 bases from V and 0 bases from J, with 8 bases in between. From germline, CDR1 is MNHEY and CDR2 SMNVEV (reference sequence). The CDR3 covers 14 residues. Study-level results: Researchers reportedly found disease-linked clones significantly enriched in matched ankylosing spondylitis synovial fluid. Characteristic, it appeared, of ankylosing spondylitis blood was a TCR beta motif of about eight highly homologous variants.

V and J are TRBV27 and TRBJ2-7, with D hard to call. The TCR originated in a male donor with ankylosing spondylitis. The source material was blood, either unsorted or a sorted T cell fraction (not recorded which). CDR3 sequence reads: CASSLIWPSYEQYF. The CDR3 DNA sequence: TGTGCCAGCAGTTTAATATGGCCCTCCTACGAGCAGTACTTC.